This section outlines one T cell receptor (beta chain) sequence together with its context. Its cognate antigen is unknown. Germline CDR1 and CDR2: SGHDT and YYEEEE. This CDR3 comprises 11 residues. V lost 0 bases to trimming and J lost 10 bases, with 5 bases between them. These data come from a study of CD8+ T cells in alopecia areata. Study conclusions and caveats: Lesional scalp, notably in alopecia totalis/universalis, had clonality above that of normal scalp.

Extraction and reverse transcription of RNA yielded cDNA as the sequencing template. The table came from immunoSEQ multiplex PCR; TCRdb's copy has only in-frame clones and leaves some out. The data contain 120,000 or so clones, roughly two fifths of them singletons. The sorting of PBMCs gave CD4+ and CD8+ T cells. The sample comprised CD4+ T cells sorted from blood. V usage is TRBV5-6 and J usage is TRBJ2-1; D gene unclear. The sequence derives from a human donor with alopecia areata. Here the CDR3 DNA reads TGTGCCAGCAGCTTGGATGAGGAGCAGTTCTTC. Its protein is CASSLDEEQFF.